A single sample gave rise to the 5 T cell receptor beta chains below, sequenced in a study of a mutant IDH1 vaccine in newly diagnosed glioma. The protocol was immunoSEQ multiplex PCR, while the TCRdb copy is restricted to in-frame clones and leaves out a portion. The sample yields 98,000 or so clones, about 87% seen once. Time point indicated: baseline, week 1 (first vaccination visit). Treatment described: pre-vaccination baseline after standard-of-care therapy. The material sequenced was PBMCs, taken from a glioma patient treated with radiotherapy, temozolomide or both. These receptor sequences come from a woman between 50 and 59 years old with glioma.

To note about this clone: The sample holds other DNA sequences that translate to the same CDR3. The rearrangement uses TRBV5-1 and TRBJ1-6; D is ambiguous. Germline V gives CDR1 SGHRS, CDR2 YFSETQ. The CDR3 extends over 12 amino acids. V lost 0 bases and J 14 bases, leaving 9 bases between the germline ends. This CDR3 is CASSLEAGTLHF. As DNA, the CDR3 is TGCGCCAGCAGCTTGGAGGCGGGTACCCTCCACTTT.

The chain's CDR3 is CASRPDRGVSNQPQHF. CDR3 nucleotides: TGTGCAAGTCGCCCGGACAGGGGAGTAAGCAATCAGCCCCAGCATTTT. V usage is TRBV12-2 and J usage is TRBJ1-5; the D call TRBD1 from the table was never checked on the DNA. TRBV12-2 is classified as a pseudogene. This CDR3 contains 16 residues.

This chain links TRBV7-6 with TRBJ2-5; TRBD1 might be the D (7 bases). The CDR3 has 14 residues. V was cut by 1 base and J by 3 bases, with 9 bases left in between. Germline V CDR1 and CDR2: SGHVS, FNYEAQ. DNA of the CDR3: TGTGCCAGCAGCTTAGGCGGGACAGAAGAGACCCAGTACTTC. As protein: CASSLGGTEETQYF.

This chain links TRBV7-9 with TRBJ2-7, with a tentative D call TRBD1 (5 bases). Looked up from germline, CDR1 is SEHNR and CDR2 is FQNEAQ (reference sequence). Between the trimmed V and J ends, which lost 5 bases and 4 bases, there was a span of 9 bases. The CDR3 is 12 residues long. CDR3 DNA: TGTGCCAGCAGCCGACAGTCTTACGAGCAGTACTTC. Protein sequence: CASSRQSYEQYF.

The rearrangement links TRBV7-9 to TRBJ2-7, with 8 bases identical to TRBD2. Germline lookup yields CDR1 SEHNR and CDR2 FQNEAQ (reference sequence). The V and J ends lost 5 bases and 2 bases, in that order; junction bases with no gene match: 8. There are 15 residues in the CDR3. CDR3 in amino acids: CASSHGRGDPYEQYF. In nucleotides, the CDR3 is TGTGCCAGCAGCCACGGGCGGGGGGATCCCTACGAGCAGTACTTC.